The sequence of this T cell receptor (beta chain) was determined in a study of blood T cell repertoires in COVID-19. Study overall: The United States, Italy and Spain were the sources of the acute and convalescent COVID-19 samples. PBMCs, B-cell-depleted T cells, or T cells provided the cDNA or gDNA that made up the material.

Original processing methods: Estimation of nucleated cell counts was performed using reference gene primer amplification. The repertoire was sequenced with immunoSEQ multiplex PCR; TCRdb's copy has only in-frame clones and lacks some. That table furnishes V, J and clone size, whereas the DNA furnished D and trimming. In the table there are some 140,000 clones, approximately 88% of which are singletons. Germline CDR1 SEHNR, CDR2 FQNEAQ (reference sequence). This CDR3 contains 14 residues. Trimming at V came to 1 base and at J to 8 bases, leaving 6 bases not matched to a gene. Material for sequencing was peripheral blood. The chain is built from TRBV7-9 and TRBJ1-2, with TRBD1 matching over 8 bases. This receptor was identified in a woman aged 80 or over with acute or convalescent COVID-19. CDR3 in DNA: TGTGCCAGCAGCTTAGGGGCAGGGACAGGAGGCTACACCTTC. Translated: CASSLGAGTGGYTF.